The 15 T cell receptor beta chains below come from one sample, sequenced in a study of CD8+ T cells in alopecia areata. RNA was extracted and reverse transcribed into cDNA as the sequencing template. Assay: immunoSEQ multiplex PCR; the TCRdb copy retains only in-frame clones and omits some. The sample has around 120,000 clones, less than 50% seen once. The sample was NKG2D-low CD8+ T cells sorted from blood. The receptor set was obtained from a human donor with alopecia areata.

This chain connects TRBV29-1 to TRBJ2-3; 8 nucleotides match TRBD2. The trim removed 6 bases at V and 3 bases at J, leaving 8 bases unmatched. The length of the CDR3 is 14 residues. The germline CDR1 and CDR2 sequences are SQVTM and ANQGSEA. CDR3: CSVLEAGATDTQYF. The DNA for the CDR3 is TGCAGCGTGCTTGAAGCGGGAGCGACAGATACGCAGTATTTT.

The chain uses TRBV29-1 and TRBJ2-7; possible D gene TRBD1, 5 bases. The length of the CDR3 is 13 residues. Germline V gene sequence: CDR1 SQVTM, CDR2 ANQGSEA. V lost 4 bases to trimming and J lost 4 bases, with 14 bases between them. The CDR3 nucleotides are TGCAGCGTTGTAGGTCAGGGTTTTTACGAGCAGTACTTC. It is translated as CSVVGQGFYEQYF.

V and J are TRBV25-1 and TRBJ2-3; D remains ambiguous. Trimming removed 6 bases at V and 4 bases at J, with 8 bases between. The CDR3 totals 12 residues. Germline CDR1 reads MGHDK; CDR2 reads SYGVNS. CDR3 loop: CASRGLADTQYF. Written as DNA, the CDR3 is TGTGCCAGCAGAGGATTAGCAGATACGCAGTATTTT.

This clone was counted only a few times. The V and J genes are TRBV4-1 and TRBJ1-1, with unresolved D. V was cut by 1 base and J by 5 bases, with 14 bases left in between. This CDR3 has 15 residues. Germline lookup yields CDR1 MGHRA and CDR2 YSYEKL. The CDR3: CASSQVEPFATEAFF. The DNA for the CDR3 is TGCGCCAGCAGCCAAGTAGAACCTTTCGCGACTGAAGCTTTCTTT.

The V and J genes are TRBV2 and TRBJ1-2, with 9 nucleotides matching TRBD1. Per the germline V gene, CDR1 is SNHLY and CDR2 is FYNNEI. Germline trimming cut 4 bases from V and 1 base from J; bases unmatched to any gene: 4. The CDR3 runs 15 residues. The CDR3 DNA is TGTGCCAGCAGTGGAGACAGGGGGTATAACTATGGCTACACCTTC. It translates to CASSGDRGYNYGYTF. Filled out from reference TRBV2 and TRBJ1-2, the complete variable domain reads EPEVTQTPSHQVTQMGQEVILRCVPISNHLYFYWYRQILGQKVEFLVSFYNNEISEKSEIFDDQFSVERPDGSNFTLKIRSTKLEDSAMYFCASSGDRGYNYGYTFGSGTRLTVV.

J is TRBJ2-7 and V is TRBV30, with TRBD1 identical over 8 bases. CDR3 length: 12 residues. Per germline, CDR1 GTSNPN and CDR2 SVGIG (reference sequence). J lost 5 bases, V lost 8 bases, and 8 bases had no gene match. CDR3 residues: CASDRGIDEQYF. CDR3 bases: TGTGCCAGCGACAGGGGTATAGACGAGCAGTACTTC. Complete variable domain (other parts from reference TRBV30 and TRBJ2-7): SQTIHQWPATLVQPVGSPLSLECTVEGTSNPNLYWYRQAAGRGLQLLFYSVGIGQISSEVPQNLSASRPQDRQFILSSKKLLLSDSGFYLCASDRGIDEQYFGPGTRLTVT.

The table lists this clone with a few counts. CDR3 in amino acids: CSVVFLDSTGGTQYF. CDR3 coding DNA: TGCAGCGTTGTTTTCTTGGACAGTACAGGGGGGACCCAGTACTTC. The chain links TRBV29-1 to TRBJ2-5; 8 bases agree with TRBD1. There are 15 residues in the CDR3. Per germline, CDR1 SQVTM and CDR2 ANQGSEA. Trimming cost V 4 bases and J 7 bases; bases outside gene matches: 14.

This clone came up a few times. The chain links TRBV29-1 to TRBJ1-2; 9 positions agree with TRBD1. The CDR3 extends over 13 amino acids. V lost 3 bases to trimming and J lost 4 bases; unmatched junction nucleotides: 3. The germline V gene has CDR1 SQVTM and CDR2 ANQGSEA. The CDR3 nucleotides read TGCAGCGTTGATACAGGGGGCGCCTATGGCTACACCTTC. Translating gives CSVDTGGAYGYTF.

CDR3 nucleotide sequence: TGCGCCAGCAGCCAAGTACCCCCTCCCGTAGGCAGTCAGTTCTTC. Protein sequence: CASSQVPPPVGSQFF. The chain couples TRBV4-1 to TRBJ2-1; D is unclear. Trimming shortened V by 1 base and J by 13 bases, and 20 bases separated the two germline ends. CDR1 MGHRA and CDR2 YSYEKL come from the germline V gene. The CDR3 totals 15 residues.

This rearrangement joins TRBV29-1 to TRBJ2-7; 11 bases agree with TRBD1. After removal of 4 bases from V and 6 bases from J, the junction contained 2 bases not matched to a gene. Germline V gives CDR1 SQVTM, CDR2 ANQGSEA. The CDR3 is 12 residues long. The CDR3 coding sequence is TGCAGCGTTGTGGGACAGGGGGGCGAGCAGTACTTC. Translation: CSVVGQGGEQYF.

This clone has a handful of counts. This rearrangement joins TRBV28 to TRBJ1-2, with D possibly being TRBD1 (6 bases). The CDR3 consists of 11 residues. The germline V gene has CDR1 MDHEN and CDR2 SYDVKM. V was cut by 7 bases and J by 8 bases, with 11 bases left in between. The CDR3 here is CASKGVFGYTF. CDR3 bases: TGTGCCAGCAAGGGGGTCTTCGGCTACACCTTC.

The chain links TRBV6-5 to TRBJ2-1, with D maybe TRBD2 (5 bases). Per the germline V gene, CDR1 is MNHEY and CDR2 is SVGAGI. The CDR3 has 15 amino acids. V lost 7 bases to trimming and J lost 8 bases, with 21 bases between them. Here the CDR3 DNA reads TGTGCCAGCACCATTACGAGAGACTATAGCTATGAGCAGTTCTTC. It encodes CASTITRDYSYEQFF.

The V gene is TRBV29-1, the J gene TRBJ2-1; 9 bases align to TRBD2. CDR3 length: 11 amino acids. The junction had 5 bases not matched to a gene; V was cut back by 5 bases and J by 12 bases. Per germline, CDR1 SQVTM and CDR2 ANQGSEA. CDR3 loop: CSVSSGRRQFF. CDR3 bases: TGCAGCGTTTCCAGCGGGAGGAGGCAGTTCTTC.

V usage is TRBV4-3 and J usage is TRBJ2-1; D not certain. From germline, CDR1 is LGHNA and CDR2 YSLEER. The V end was cut by 0 bases, the J end by 7 bases, with 7 bases between. The CDR3 spans 13 residues. Here the CDR3 reads CASSQDPLNEQFF. As DNA, the CDR3 is TGCGCCAGCAGCCAAGATCCGTTAAATGAGCAGTTCTTC.

The chain uses TRBV6-6 and TRBJ2-6; the D call may be TRBD1 or TRBD2 (5 bases each). Per the germline V gene, CDR1 is MNHNY and CDR2 is SVGAGI (reference sequence). Trimming took 4 bases from V and 0 from J, leaving 10 bases between them. CDR3 length equals 16 residues. The CDR3 DNA sequence: TGTGCCAGCAGTTCGACAGACTACTCTGGGGCCAACGTCCTGACTTTC. Translation: CASSSTDYSGANVLTF.